This is a list of T cell receptor beta chains from one sample in a study of cytomegalovirus exposure and HLA in healthy donors. The assay was immunoSEQ multiplex PCR, and TCRdb's table has in-frame clones only and misses some. The ten most abundant clones cover 2% to 2.5% of a sample with 130,000 or so clones. Sequenced input: PBMCs. The receptors derive from a woman aged 18-35 years in good health and CMV-seronegative. The CDR3 runs from the conserved cysteine through the conserved F or W. The D gene is left open where the match is weak.

j_call d_call v_call cdr3_nt cdr3_aa
TRBJ1-1 NA TRBV10-2 TGCGCGAGTAACCAGGGTAATTGGGGTAACACTGAAGCTTTCTTT CASNQGNWGNTEAFF
TRBJ1-2 TRBD1 TRBV11-2 TGTGCCAGCAGCTTTAGACAGGGAGCAAACTATGGCTACACCTTC CASSFRQGANYGYTF
TRBJ1-3 NA TRBV28 TGTGCCAGCAGTTTACCGATGGGACTCGACTCTGGAAACACCATATATTTT CASSLPMGLDSGNTIYF
TRBJ2-1 TRBD2 TRBV7-2 TGTGCCAGCAGCTTAACTCTTAGCGGGAGAGTTCCGTTCTTC CASSLTLSGRVPFF
TRBJ2-1 TRBD2 TRBV10-3 TGTGCCATCACCCGTGGGGGGCGGGAGGGCAATGAGCAGTTCTTC CAITRGGREGNEQFF
TRBJ1-1 TRBD1 TRBV10-3 TGTGCCATCAGTGAGCGGGGACAGGGCCTTATGAACACTGAAGCTTTCTTT CAISERGQGLMNTEAFF
TRBJ1-5 NA TRBV4-2 TGTGCCAGCAGTCCTACCTCCAGGAATCAGCCCCAGCATTTT CASSPTSRNQPQHF
TRBJ2-2 TRBD1 TRBV7-8 TGTGCCAGCTTCGGGGCAGGGGGCTTGGGTGGGGAGCTGTTTTTT CASFGAGGLGGELFF
TRBJ1-4 TRBD1 TRBV18 TGTGCCAGCTCACCAAGATCGACAGGGCAGGGTAATGAAAAACTGTTTTTT CASSPRSTGQGNEKLFF
TRBJ2-1 TRBD1 TRBV7-9 TGTGCCAGCAGCTGGGACAGGGAAAGCAATGAGCAGTTCTTC CASSWDRESNEQFF
TRBJ1-1 TRBD1 TRBV7-9 TGTGCCAGCAGTCCCGGGACAGGGCCAAGGAAAGCTTTCTTT CASSPGTGPRKAFF
TRBJ2-3 TRBD2 TRBV5-1 TGCGCCAGCAGCCTGGGACTAGCAGACCTTCTGAGCACAGATACGCAGTATTTT CASSLGLADLLSTDTQYF
TRBJ1-1 TRBD1 TRBV5-4 TGTGCCAGCAGTTGGGGGGGGACAGGAGGCACTGAAGCTTTCTTT CASSWGGTGGTEAFF